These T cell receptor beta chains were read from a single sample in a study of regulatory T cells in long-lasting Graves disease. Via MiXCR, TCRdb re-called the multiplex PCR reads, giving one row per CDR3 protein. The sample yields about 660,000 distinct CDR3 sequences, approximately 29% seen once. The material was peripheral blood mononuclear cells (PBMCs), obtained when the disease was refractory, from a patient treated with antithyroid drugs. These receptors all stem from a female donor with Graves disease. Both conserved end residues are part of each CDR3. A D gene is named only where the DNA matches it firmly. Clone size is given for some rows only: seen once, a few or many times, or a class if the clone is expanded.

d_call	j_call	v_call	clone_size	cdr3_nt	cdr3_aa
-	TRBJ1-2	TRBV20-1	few	TGCAGTGCCACGGGCCAGCACTATGGCTACACCTTC	CSATGQHYGYTF
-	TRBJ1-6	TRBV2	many	TGTGCCAGCAGTGTCCGATCACCCCTCCACTTT	CASSVRSPLHF
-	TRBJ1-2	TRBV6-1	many	TGTGCCACGACCCAGAACTATGGCTACACCTTC	CATTQNYGYTF
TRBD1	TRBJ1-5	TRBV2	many	TGTGCCAGCAGTTTGGACAGGGTTTCGGCAACAAGCAATCAGCCCCAGCATTTT	CASSLDRVSATSNQPQHF
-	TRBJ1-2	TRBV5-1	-	TGCGCCAGCAGCTTGGACCCCCTTATGCGGGATTGGTCTGGCTACACCTTC	CASSLDPLMRDWSGYTF
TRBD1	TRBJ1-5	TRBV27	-	TGTGCCAGCAGGGGACAGGGCTTTCAGCCCCAGCATTTT	CASRGQGFQPQHF
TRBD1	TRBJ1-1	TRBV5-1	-	TGCGCCAGCAGCGGCGGCACCAGGGGGCTAGTAGCTGAAGCTTTCTTT	CASSGGTRGLVAEAFF
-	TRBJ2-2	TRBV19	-	TGTGCCAGTAATAGGGTTGGGAGCACCGGGGAGCTGTTTTTT	CASNRVGSTGELFF
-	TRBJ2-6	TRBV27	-	TGTGCCAGCAGTTTATACCCCGGGGGGGCCAACGTCCTGACTTTC	CASSLYPGGANVLTF
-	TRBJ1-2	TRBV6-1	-	TGTGCCAGCAGAACCGCTTCCTCGGGGTACTATGGCTACACCTTC	CASRTASSGYYGYTF
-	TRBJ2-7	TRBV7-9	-	TGTGCCAGCAGCCACGGACCAGGGCCCTACGAGCAGTACTTC	CASSHGPGPYEQYF
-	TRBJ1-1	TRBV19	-	TGTGCCAGTAGTGCGAACGGGTACACTGAAGCTTTCTTT	CASSANGYTEAFF
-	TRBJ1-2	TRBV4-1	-	TGCGCCAGCAGCCAAGGCCCGGACAGAAAGAACTATGGCTACACCTTC	CASSQGPDRKNYGYTF
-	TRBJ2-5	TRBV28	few	TGTGCCAGCAGTGGGTCGAGTACGAGAGAGACCCAGTACTTC	CASSGSSTRETQYF
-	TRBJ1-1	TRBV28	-	TGTGCCAGCTCACCTCCGGGGGGGCCAAAGAACACTGAAGCTTTCTTT	CASSPPGGPKNTEAFF
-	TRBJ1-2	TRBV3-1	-	TGTGCCAGCAGCCAAGTACAGGCCGGTGGCTACACCTTC	CASSQVQAGGYTF
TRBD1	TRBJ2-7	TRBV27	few	TGTGCCAGCAGTTTATTACCGGGACAGGGGGACTACGAGCAGTACTTC	CASSLLPGQGDYEQYF
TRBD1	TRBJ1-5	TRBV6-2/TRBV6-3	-	TGTGCCAGCAGTTCCAACGACAGGGCCAGGTATAGCAATCGGCCCCAGCATTTT	CASSSNDRARYSNRPQHF
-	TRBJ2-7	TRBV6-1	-	TGTGCCAGCAGTAATCGTGGCAGGGGCGCCTACGAGCAGTACTTC	CASSNRGRGAYEQYF
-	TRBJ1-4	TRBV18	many	TGTGCCAGCTCACGGGAAAGTTCGGGAGAAAAACTGTTTTTT	CASSRESSGEKLFF
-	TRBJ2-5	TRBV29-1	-	TGCAGCGTTTGGGGCAGGGAACTGTTACAAGAGACCCAGTACTTC	CSVWGRELLQETQYF
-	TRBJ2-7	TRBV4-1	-	TGCGCCAGCAGCCCCTTAGGAGCGAGAGGTGGGGACGAGCAGTACTTC	CASSPLGARGGDEQYF
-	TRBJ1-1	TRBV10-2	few	TGCGCCAGCAGTCTAGGACAGACCGCTTTCTTT	CASSLGQTAFF
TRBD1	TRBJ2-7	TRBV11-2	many	TGTGCCAGCAGCTTTCGGGACAGGGAGACCTACGAGCAGTACTTC	CASSFRDRETYEQYF
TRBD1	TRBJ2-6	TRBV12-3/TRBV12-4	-	TGTGCCAGCAGTTCTTGGGGGGAACGGACAGGGGCTCATGGGGCCAACGTCCTGACTTTC	CASSSWGERTGAHGANVLTF
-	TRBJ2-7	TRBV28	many	TGTGCCAGCAGTTTTCCCGGTAGCATAAGCTACGAGCAGTACTTC	CASSFPGSISYEQYF
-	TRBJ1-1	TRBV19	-	TGTGCCAGTAGTACGGACAGAAATCTTATGAACACTGAAGCTTTCTTT	CASSTDRNLMNTEAFF
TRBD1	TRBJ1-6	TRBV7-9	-	TGTGCCAGCAGCTCGGACAGGGCGGATTCACCCCTCCACTTT	CASSSDRADSPLHF
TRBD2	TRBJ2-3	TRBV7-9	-	TGTGCCAGCAGCCCCTCCTCTAGCGGGAGTCGAGATACGCAGTATTTT	CASSPSSSGSRDTQYF
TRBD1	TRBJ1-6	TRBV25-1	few	TGTGCCAGCAGTACAGGGGGCCTCCATAACTCACCCCTCCACTTT	CASSTGGLHNSPLHF
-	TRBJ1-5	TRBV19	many	TGTGCCACCCGGCTTGGGGTAGGTCAGCCCCAGCATTTT	CATRLGVGQPQHF
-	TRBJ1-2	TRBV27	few	TGTGCCAGCAGTTTATCTGGATCGTTTGCGCTCTATGGCTACACCTTC	CASSLSGSFALYGYTF
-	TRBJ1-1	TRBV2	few	TGTGCCAGCAGTACTGGGGACACGGCGAGGCGAGAAGCTTTCTTT	CASSTGDTARREAFF
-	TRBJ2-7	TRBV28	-	TGTGCCAGCAGCCCTCCAAGGGATTTCTCCTACGAGCAGTACTTC	CASSPPRDFSYEQYF
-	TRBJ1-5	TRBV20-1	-	TGCAGTGCCGGGGCAGGCTATAGCAATCAGCCCCAGCATTTT	CSAGAGYSNQPQHF
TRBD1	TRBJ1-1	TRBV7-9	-	TGTGCCAGCAGCTCAGGGACAGCACGACGGGCTTTCTTT	CASSSGTARRAFF
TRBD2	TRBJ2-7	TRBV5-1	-	TGCGCCAGCAGCGCGTACCCGGGAGGGACTAGCGGGAGCTCCTACGAGCAGTACTTC	CASSAYPGGTSGSSYEQYF
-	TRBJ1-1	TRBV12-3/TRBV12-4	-	TGTGCCAGCAGTTTCGTTCTGATTAGGAACACTGAAGCTTTCTTT	CASSFVLIRNTEAFF
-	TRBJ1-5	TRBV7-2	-	TGTGCCAGCAGCTTTAGCGCCAATCAGCCCCAGCATTTT	CASSFSANQPQHF
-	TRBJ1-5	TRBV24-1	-	TGTGCCTCCAGTGATTTTGGGGGAAATCAGCCCCAGCATTTT	CASSDFGGNQPQHF